This T cell receptor beta chain derives from a study of T cell repertoires in cytomegalovirus infection. About the research overall: Through public TCR beta signatures, both CMV infection and matching HLA type were indicated.

Study findings and constraints: HLA-C-restricted CMV clonotypes gave the most frequent clonotype in two of eight donors.

Germline V gene sequence: CDR1 DFQATT, CDR2 SNEGSKA (reference sequence). The CDR3 length is 16 residues. Trimming took 5 bases from V and 5 from J; bases not matched to a gene: 16. As regards this clonotype: Its cognate antigen is unknown.

TCRdb used MiXCR to reprocess the reads, holding one entry per CDR3 protein. The sample consists of under 350,000 distinct CDR3 sequences, 20% to 25% of them appearing once. This TCR was recovered from a human donor in good health (CMV status not recorded). Some clones in this sample may be carry-over from other donors' samples. The V and J genes are TRBV20-1 and TRBJ2-3; TRBD1 matches 7 bases. The specimen was cultured PBMCs, collected from culture after CMV antigen stimulation. DNA of the CDR3: TGCAGTGCTGGTCAACCGGGACAGTCCAGGGGAGATACGCAGTATTTT. Protein product: CSAGQPGQSRGDTQYF.